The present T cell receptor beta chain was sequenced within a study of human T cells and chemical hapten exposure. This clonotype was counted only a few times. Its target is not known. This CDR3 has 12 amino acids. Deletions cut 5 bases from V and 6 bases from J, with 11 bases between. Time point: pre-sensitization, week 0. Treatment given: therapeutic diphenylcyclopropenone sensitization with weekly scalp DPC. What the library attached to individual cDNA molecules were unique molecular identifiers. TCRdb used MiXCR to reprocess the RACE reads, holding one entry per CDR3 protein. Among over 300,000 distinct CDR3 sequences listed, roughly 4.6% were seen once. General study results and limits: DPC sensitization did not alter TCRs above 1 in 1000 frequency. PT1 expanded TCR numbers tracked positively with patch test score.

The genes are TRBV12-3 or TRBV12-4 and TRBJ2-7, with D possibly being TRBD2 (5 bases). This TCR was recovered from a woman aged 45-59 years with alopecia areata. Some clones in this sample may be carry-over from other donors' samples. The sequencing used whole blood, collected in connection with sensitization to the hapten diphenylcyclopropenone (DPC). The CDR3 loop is CASSPLGIEQYF. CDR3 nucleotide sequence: TGTGCCAGCAGTCCACTAGGAATCGAGCAGTACTTC.